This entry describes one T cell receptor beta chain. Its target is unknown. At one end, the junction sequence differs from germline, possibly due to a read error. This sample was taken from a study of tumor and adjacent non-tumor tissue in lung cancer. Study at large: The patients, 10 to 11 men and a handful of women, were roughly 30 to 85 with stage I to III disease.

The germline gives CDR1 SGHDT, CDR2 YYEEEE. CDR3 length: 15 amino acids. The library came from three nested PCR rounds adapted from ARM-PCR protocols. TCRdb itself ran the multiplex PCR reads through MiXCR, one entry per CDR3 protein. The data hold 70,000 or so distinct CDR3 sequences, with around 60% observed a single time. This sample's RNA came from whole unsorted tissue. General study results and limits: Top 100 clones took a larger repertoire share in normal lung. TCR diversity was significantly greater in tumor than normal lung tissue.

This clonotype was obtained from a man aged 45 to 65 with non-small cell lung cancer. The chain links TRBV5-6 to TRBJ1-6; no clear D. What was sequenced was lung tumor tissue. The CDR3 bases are TGTGCCAGCTGCTTGGAGGTCGGCTCTATTTCACCCCTCCACTTT. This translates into CASCLEVGSISPLHF.